The 22 T cell receptor beta chains given below trace back to one sample, sequenced in a study of CXCR3-negative and CXCR3-positive naive CD8 T cells. The TRB libraries of cDNA were built by UMI-labeled 5' RACE. After re-calling the 5' RACE reads, TCRdb lists one entry per CDR3 protein, DNA absent. The sample includes approximately 53,000 distinct CDR3 sequences. Input material: memory CD8+ T cells from blood. The receptors derive from a human donor in good health. Some clones in this sample may be carry-over from other donors' samples.

V usage is TRBV15 and J usage is TRBJ2-2; TCRdb indicates TRBD2, and absent DNA this call remains unverified. The V gene's germline CDR1 is LNHNV and CDR2 YYDKDF (reference sequence). CDR3 size: 12 residues. CDR3 sequence: CATRGRTGELFF.

The chain employs TRBV28 and TRBJ1-1. The CDR3 length is 14 residues. The germline V gene encodes CDR1 MDHEN and CDR2 SYDVKM. CDR3: CASSFIGSPTEAFF.

The chain carries TRBV12-3 or TRBV12-4 and TRBJ2-2; TCRdb lists TRBD1, though no DNA is available to test this call. The CDR3 has 15 residues. The CDR3 loop is CASSLRDPRAGELFF.

This chain uses TRBV29-1 with TRBJ2-7. The CDR3 consists of 13 residues. Per the germline V gene, CDR1 is SQVTM and CDR2 is ANQGSEA. CDR3 sequence reads: CSVEDGQTYEQYF.

This chain uses TRBV18 with TRBJ2-3; TCRdb lists TRBD2, though no DNA is available to test this call. This CDR3 region has 15 residues. Germline CDR1 KGHSH, CDR2 LQKENI. The CDR3 reads CASSYGLAATDTQYF.

The CDR3 loop reads CSAQGAAEEQFF. The genes are TRBV29-1 and TRBJ2-1; TCRdb picks TRBD1, but there is no DNA to check that call. Germline CDR1 SQVTM, CDR2 ANQGSEA. The CDR3 runs 12 residues.

V is TRBV11-2 and J is TRBJ2-1. Germline V gene lookup returns CDR1 SGHAT and CDR2 FQNNGV. This CDR3 has 12 amino acids. The CDR3 region is CASSLDNPEQFF.

The chain recombines TRBV7-2 with TRBJ2-1; with no DNA, the TCRdb D assignment of TRBD2 cannot be verified. CDR1 and CDR2 (germline): SGHTA, FQGNSA. The CDR3 extends over 16 amino acids. CDR3 region: CASSTSGGNAYNEQFF.

The chain carries TRBV11-2 and TRBJ2-7. This CDR3 has 13 residues. Germline loops: CDR1 SGHAT, CDR2 FQNNGV. The CDR3 loop reads CASGLGTTCEQYF. The full variable domain, in which reference TRBV11-2 and TRBJ2-7 provide the parts outside the CDR3, is EAGVAQSPRYKIIEKRQSVAFWCNPISGHATLYWYQQILGQGPKLLIQFQNNGVVDDSQLPKDRFSAERLKGVDSTLKIQPAKLEDSAVYLCASGLGTTCEQYFGPGTRLTVT.

The chain has TRBV9 and TRBJ1-6; the TCRdb D gene call, TRBD1, has no DNA to confirm it. Germline assignment: CDR1 SGDLS and CDR2 YYNGEE. This CDR3 region has 15 residues. CDR3 sequence reads: CASSAWTGDNSPLHF.

The chain is built from TRBV5-1 and TRBJ1-2. CDR3 length: 14 residues. Looked up from germline, CDR1 is SGHRS and CDR2 is YFSETQ. The CDR3: CASSLAGGVYGYTF.

The chain employs TRBV7-2 and TRBJ1-2. Germline V gene sequence: CDR1 SGHTA, CDR2 FQGNSA. The CDR3 runs 13 residues. The CDR3 sequence is CASSLSANYGYTF.

V and J are TRBV29-1 and TRBJ2-2; as DNA is missing, the TRBD1 call by TCRdb cannot be tested. The CDR3 covers 14 residues. Germline lookup yields CDR1 SQVTM and CDR2 ANQGSEA. The CDR3 is CSARMDRDTGELFF.

This chain links TRBV20-1 with TRBJ2-7; TCRdb selects TRBD1, and the lack of DNA leaves this call unchecked. The CDR3 consists of 12 residues. From germline, CDR1 is DFQATT and CDR2 SNEGSKA (reference sequence). The CDR3 here is CSPGEFPYEQYF.

This chain joins TRBV29-1 and TRBJ1-2. CDR1 and CDR2 (germline): SQVTM, ANQGSEA. CDR3 length: 12 residues. The CDR3 spells CSARTESYGYTF.

The V call is TRBV7-9, the J call TRBJ2-7; without DNA, the TCRdb call of TRBD1 cannot be checked. In germline, CDR1 is SEHNR, CDR2 FQNEAQ (reference sequence). The CDR3 length is 16 residues. This CDR3 reads CASSFSGTSSSYEQYF. Supplemented by reference TRBV7-9 and TRBJ2-7, the full variable domain reads DTGVSQNPRHKITKRGQNVTFRCDPISEHNRLYWYRQTLGQGPEFLTYFQNEAQLEKSRLLSDRFSAERPKGSFSTLEIQRTEQGDSAMYLCASSFSGTSSSYEQYFGPGTRLTVT.

The J gene is TRBJ2-3, the V gene TRBV12-3 or TRBV12-4. CDR3 length: 13 residues. CDR3 sequence reads: CASSLDGTDTQYF.

CDR3 amino acids: CASSPGTSGGAETQYF. The V call is TRBV12-3 or TRBV12-4, the J call TRBJ2-5; TCRdb's D call, TRBD2, is unchecked because there is no DNA. This CDR3 comprises 16 residues.

The chain recombines TRBV29-1 with TRBJ2-7; TCRdb names TRBD1, which stays unverified in the absence of DNA. The CDR3 extends over 11 amino acids. The V gene's germline CDR1 is SQVTM and CDR2 ANQGSEA. CDR3 loop: CSVVQGYEQYF.

The chain recombines TRBV29-1 with TRBJ2-7; TCRdb indicates TRBD2, and absent DNA this call remains unverified. Germline V CDR1 and CDR2: SQVTM, ANQGSEA. CDR3 length: 15 residues. CDR3 protein: CSVVPGLAGVGEQYF.

The chain combines TRBV4-2 with TRBJ2-7; TCRdb names TRBD2, which stays unverified in the absence of DNA. CDR3 length: 17 amino acids. Germline lookup yields CDR1 LGHNA and CDR2 YNFKEQ. The CDR3 loop reads CASSEMVGTSGSYEQYF.

The chain has TRBV20-1 and TRBJ2-7; there is no DNA to check the TCRdb D call of TRBD1. Germline-derived CDR1 and CDR2 are DFQATT and SNEGSKA (reference sequence). The CDR3 runs 16 residues. The CDR3 sequence: CSARGGALRVVDEQYF.